These T cell receptor beta chains were read from a single sample in a study of blood T cell repertoires in COVID-19. TCRdb's table, derived via immunoSEQ multiplex PCR, lists solely in-frame clones and lacks some. This sample yields about 120,000 clones, of which 90% are seen a single time; 3.8% belongs to the top ten. The sequenced material came from peripheral blood. Receptor source: a woman aged 60 to 75 with COVID-19, enrolled during active disease. Each CDR3 is given without its conserved first and last residue. Clone size is not always given. Where it is, it says once, few, many or a class for expanded clones.

V	size	CDR3
TRBV7-2	NA	ASSQEVFTEAF
TRBV15	once	ATSPRTLGGYT
TRBV25-1	NA	ASSERTGQETQY
TRBV9	NA	ASSAQTQHGNTIY
TRBV28	NA	ASIFLGAGNQPQH
TRBV5-1	NA	ASSLVLGAGYT
TRBV19	NA	ASNRVAGTTTDTQY
TRBV9	NA	ASSVTGGYNEQF
TRBV5-1	NA	ASSIADNYEQY
TRBV4-2	NA	ASSPPNSMQEKLF
TRBV29-1	NA	SVVGGNGELF
TRBV6-2/TRBV6-3	NA	ASSSFPGLAGGLAKNIQY
TRBV6-2/TRBV6-3	few	ASSYNSQGEDT
TRBV5-1	NA	ASSFTGTGNQPQH
TRBV15	NA	ATSRWLSGGAIDTQY
TRBV5-1	NA	ASKQGVNQPQH
TRBV6-1	NA	ASSELAGGPQETQY
TRBV12-3/TRBV12-4	NA	ASSFAGVHEQF
TRBV9	NA	ASSRLVSFETSGGTDTQY
TRBV4-2	NA	ASSQHTGAEAF
TRBV4-1	NA	ASSQGQGSSNQPQH
TRBV28	NA	ASRPGQGAFGTGELF
TRBV4-2	NA	ASSQDRGIYGYT
TRBV10-3	NA	AISESRSEAGGLETQY
TRBV7-2	NA	ASSVTANTEAF
TRBV6-5	NA	ASRPQGERNTIY
TRBV3-1/TRBV3-2	NA	ASSSAESEQF
TRBV6-6	NA	ASSSGLAGDYEQY
TRBV5-1	NA	ASSSGTSGGGGQETQY
TRBV3-1/TRBV3-2	NA	ASSHDPGTSNYGYT
TRBV25-1	NA	ASSGQPAGYGYT
TRBV7-2	NA	ASSLAAAGWADTQY
TRBV4-2	NA	ASSQDAVAGWNEQF
TRBV27	NA	ASSVGQGEYEQY
TRBV7-9	few	ASSRDARRGGYT
TRBV4-3	NA	ASSQDQGSYNEQF
TRBV3-1/TRBV3-2	NA	ASSPGTENTIY
TRBV3-1/TRBV3-2	NA	ASSQAPPSLLSGNTIY
TRBV6-5	NA	ASSYSGQGANYGYT
TRBV4-2	NA	ASSQDQAAGAGELF
TRBV7-2	NA	ASSSRPGSGANVLT